One and the same sample provided the 27 T cell receptor beta chains below, sequenced in a study of T cell repertoires in cytomegalovirus infection. Their antigens are not known. TCRdb reprocessed the reads via MiXCR and lists one record per CDR3 protein. Of approximately 280,000 distinct CDR3 sequences in the sample, approximately 22% were seen once. The sequences come from cultured PBMCs, collected from culture after CMV antigen stimulation. These receptor sequences come from a human donor in good health (CMV status not recorded). Some clones in this sample may be carry-over from other donors' samples.

The rearrangement joins TRBV3-1 to TRBJ2-7; D is undetermined. The CDR3 contains 14 residues. Between the trimmed V and J ends, which lost 4 bases and 2 bases, there was a span of 12 bases. CDR1 and CDR2 from the germline V gene are LGHDT and YNNKEL (reference sequence). CDR3 sequence: CASSPRTATYEQYF. In nucleotides, the CDR3 is TGTGCCAGCAGCCCCCGGACGGCTACCTACGAGCAGTACTTC.

This clonotype was recorded at least ten times. The chain carries TRBV7-2 and TRBJ2-1; D remains unclear. The V end was cut by 1 base, the J end by 8 bases, with 12 bases between. Germline V CDR1 and CDR2: SGHTA, FQGNSA. The CDR3 is 14 residues long. The DNA for the CDR3 is TGTGCCAGCAGCTTAGGGATCCTAACCCATGAGCAGTTCTTC. The encoded protein is CASSLGILTHEQFF. Full variable domain (outside the CDR3, taken from reference TRBV7-2 and TRBJ2-1): GAGVSQSPSNKVTEKGKDVELRCDPISGHTALYWYRQSLGQGLEFLIYFQGNSAPDKSGLPSDRFSAERTGGSVSTLTIQRTQQEDSAVYLCASSLGILTHEQFFGPGTRLTVL.

The chain joins TRBV19 to TRBJ2-1; 10 nucleotides agree with TRBD2. CDR1 is LNHDA, CDR2 SQIVND, per germline (reference sequence). V lost 2 bases, J lost 8 bases, and 12 bases stayed unmatched. The CDR3 runs to 17 residues. The CDR3 spells CASSILAGAFINHEQFF. In DNA form, the CDR3 reads TGTGCCAGTAGTATACTAGCGGGAGCTTTCATAAACCATGAGCAGTTCTTC.

This clonotype was seen only a few times. The chain carries TRBV2 and TRBJ2-1; weak D call: TRBD1 (5 bases). CDR3 size: 10 residues. The V and J ends lost 9 bases and 15 bases respectively, with 15 bases between them. Germline loops: CDR1 SNHLY, CDR2 FYNNEI. CDR3 amino acids: CASRGAQRFF. The CDR3 DNA reads TGTGCCAGTCGTGGGGCTCAACGGTTCTTC.

CDR3 protein: CATSDQLAGGSGEQFF. The DNA for the CDR3 is TGTGCCACCAGTGATCAACTAGCGGGAGGGTCTGGTGAGCAGTTCTTC. The J gene is TRBJ2-1, the V gene TRBV24-1; TRBD2 matches at 13 bases. The CDR3 has 16 residues. Per the germline V gene, CDR1 is KGHDR and CDR2 is SFDVKD. Trimming took 3 bases from V and 9 from J; bases not matched to a gene: 7.

The V gene is TRBV4-3, the J gene TRBJ2-1, with D perhaps TRBD2 (5 bases). The CDR3 contains 15 residues. Trimming shortened V by 4 bases and J by 5 bases, and 15 bases separated the two germline ends. Germline V gene lookup returns CDR1 LGHNA and CDR2 YSLEER. In DNA, the CDR3 is TGCGCCAGCAGCCCCAAGGGAGCGGCCCACAATGAGCAGTTCTTC. Its protein product is CASSPKGAAHNEQFF.

This clonotype was observed at least ten times. V and J are TRBV7-2 and TRBJ2-1, with D tentatively TRBD2 (6 bases). V was clipped by 5 bases and J by 6 bases, with 17 bases between them. Germline CDR1 is SGHTA and CDR2 is FQGNSA. The CDR3 extends over 15 amino acids. For the CDR3, the DNA is TGTGCCAGCAGCCCATCCGGGACTTCCAGCAATGAGCAGTTCTTC. This translates into CASSPSGTSSNEQFF.

This chain links TRBV6-2 or TRBV6-3 with TRBJ2-5, with D perhaps being TRBD1 or TRBD2 (5 bases each). The CDR3 is made up of 19 amino acids. CDR1 MNHEY and CDR2 SVGEGT come from the germline V gene. V was cut by 2 bases and J by 5 bases, with 27 bases left in between. The CDR3 region has the DNA TGTGCCAGCAGTTACGACGACGAGGGGTCCTTCCCGAATTTCGAGACCCAGTACTTC. Translating it yields CASSYDDEGSFPNFETQYF.

In its sample, this clonotype was seen many times. J is TRBJ2-2 and V is TRBV6-1; 12 nucleotides align to TRBD2. CDR1 MNHNS and CDR2 SASEGT come from the germline V gene. After removal of 6 bases from V and 4 bases from J, the junction contained 6 bases not matched to a gene. This CDR3 is 16 amino acids long. The CDR3 bases are TGTGCCAGCAGGACTAGCGGGAGCTACGGCACCGGGGAGCTGTTTTTT. Its translation is CASRTSGSYGTGELFF.

The chain combines TRBV11-2 with TRBJ1-1, with D unclear. The CDR3 covers 14 residues. Germline-derived CDR1 and CDR2 are SGHAT and FQNNGV. V was shortened by 4 bases and J by 0 bases, with 9 bases between the two germline ends. CDR3 sequence reads: CASSYPGLNTEAFF. Here the CDR3 DNA reads TGTGCCAGCAGCTACCCTGGGCTGAACACTGAAGCTTTCTTT.

This clonotype was found a few times. In nucleotides, the CDR3 is TGTGCCAGCAGCATATTGACTAGCGGGAGGACAGATACGCAGTATTTT. This encodes CASSILTSGRTDTQYF. The rearrangement links TRBV5-6 to TRBJ2-3; TRBD2 matches at 13 bases. CDR3 size: 16 residues. The junction had 5 bases not matched to a gene; V was cut back by 4 bases and J by 3 bases. CDR1 and CDR2 from the germline V gene are SGHDT and YYEEEE.

This clonotype was seen many times. The J gene is TRBJ2-5, the V gene TRBV11-2, with unresolved D. This CDR3 is built from 15 residues. Germline V lookup: CDR1 SGHAT, CDR2 FQNNGV. The V gene lost 1 base and the J gene lost 2 bases, with 11 bases spanning the gap. In DNA form, the CDR3 reads TGTGCCAGCAGCTTAGTCCCGACTCGACAAGAGACCCAGTACTTC. Translating it yields CASSLVPTRQETQYF.

This clonotype was detected ten times or more. The chain is built from TRBV7-8 and TRBJ1-2, with no clear D. Trimming took off 5 bases at V and 8 bases at J, with 18 bases between the two ends. The CDR3 loop spans 14 amino acids. From germline, CDR1 is SGHVS and CDR2 FQNEAQ. CDR3 protein: CASSRTLGGLGYTF. CDR3 coding DNA: TGTGCCAGCAGCCGGACCCTGGGAGGTCTGGGCTACACCTTC. The variable domain in full, with the rest retrieved from reference TRBV7-8 and TRBJ1-2, is GAGVSQSPRYKVAKRGQDVALRCDPISGHVSLFWYQQALGQGPEFLTYFQNEAQLDKSGLPSDRFFAERPEGSVSTLKIQRTQQEDSAVYLCASSRTLGGLGYTFGSGTRLTVV.

The rearrangement links TRBV7-3 to TRBJ2-6; D uncertain. The germline V and J ends were trimmed by 2 bases and 4 bases, with 18 bases remaining between them. In germline, CDR1 is SGHTA, CDR2 FQGTGA. The CDR3 has 18 residues. The CDR3 DNA follows: TGTGCCAGCAGCTTACCTCTGGCGAAGACCGGAGGGGCCAACGTCCTGACTTTC. Translation gives CASSLPLAKTGGANVLTF.

The chain employs TRBV28 and TRBJ1-2; D might be TRBD1 (6 bases). Germline CDR1 MDHEN, CDR2 SYDVKM. V was clipped by 7 bases and J by 4 bases, with 19 bases between them. The CDR3 sequence is 15 residues long. CDR3: CASMPGAGASYGYTF. The CDR3 DNA is TGTGCCAGCATGCCCGGGGCAGGGGCCTCCTATGGCTACACCTTC.

This clonotype was counted a few times. The V gene is TRBV7-3, the J gene TRBJ1-2; perhaps TRBD1 as D (6 bases). CDR1 SGHTA and CDR2 FQGTGA come from the germline V gene. CDR3 size: 15 residues. Trimming took 4 bases from V and 7 from J, leaving 19 bases between them. CDR3 sequence (DNA): TGTGCCAGCAGCTATAACGTAGCAGGGGATGGTGGCTACACCTTC. Amino acids: CASSYNVAGDGGYTF.

This clonotype has a count of ten or more. J is TRBJ2-3 and V is TRBV7-2, with D maybe TRBD1 (5 bases). The germline V gene encodes CDR1 SGHTA and CDR2 FQGNSA. This CDR3 region has 15 residues. Trimming shortened V by 5 bases and J by 5 bases, and 17 bases separated the two germline ends. In DNA form, the CDR3 reads TGTGCCAGCAGCCTCCCCCTTAGCCAGGGAGATACGCAGTATTTT. Translating gives CASSLPLSQGDTQYF.

This clonotype was observed many times. This chain uses TRBV7-7 with TRBJ2-5; 8 nucleotides line up with TRBD1. The J segment lost 4 bases and the V segment lost 5 bases, leaving 6 bases of the junction unmatched. The length of the CDR3 is 14 residues. Germline V gives CDR1 SSHAT, CDR2 FNYEAQ (reference sequence). The CDR3 DNA sequence: TGTGCCAGCAGCCCAGGACAGGGACGAGAGACCCAGTACTTC. Protein sequence: CASSPGQGRETQYF.

The gene calls are TRBV6-1 and TRBJ2-7; D possibly corresponds to TRBD2 (7 bases). Germline V gives CDR1 MNHNS, CDR2 SASEGT. Trimming stripped 5 bases from V and 3 bases from J, with 17 bases between. This CDR3 is 15 amino acids long. Written as DNA, the CDR3 is TGTGCCAGCAGTACCCGGGGGGAGGGGGGCTACGAGCAGTACTTC. Translating it yields CASSTRGEGGYEQYF.

This clonotype was recorded a few times. The V and J genes are TRBV6-1 and TRBJ2-7, with TRBD1 as a possible D gene (5 bases). V was trimmed by 1 base and J by 2 bases, leaving 12 bases between them. This CDR3 is built from 15 residues. In germline, CDR1 is MNHNS, CDR2 SASEGT. The CDR3 reads CASSEGSGLAYEQYV. The DNA of the CDR3 is TGTGCCAGCAGTGAAGGGTCAGGGTTAGCCTACGAGCAGTACGTC.

This clonotype was counted only a few times. This chain joins TRBV28 and TRBJ2-7; no clear D. CDR3 length: 15 amino acids. The germline V gene encodes CDR1 MDHEN and CDR2 SYDVKM. Trimming removed 5 bases at V and 9 bases at J, with 23 bases between. CDR3 residues: CASSPPHTVSPAQYF. Here the CDR3 DNA reads TGTGCCAGCAGTCCACCACACACCGTAAGCCCGGCGCAGTACTTC.

This clonotype has just a few counts. J is TRBJ1-2 and V is TRBV19; TRBD1 might be the D (5 bases). V shed 2 bases and J shed 4 bases, with 17 bases lying between them. This CDR3 has 16 amino acids. Per germline, CDR1 LNHDA and CDR2 SQIVND (reference sequence). The CDR3: CASSINPPGDSYGYTF. The CDR3 nucleotides are TGTGCCAGTAGTATAAACCCCCCCGGCGACAGCTATGGCTACACCTTC.

The rearrangement links TRBV19 to TRBJ1-1; D may be TRBD1 (5 bases). This CDR3 comprises 14 residues. Germline V gene sequence: CDR1 LNHDA, CDR2 SQIVND (reference sequence). Trimming removed 3 bases from V and 11 bases from J, with 19 bases in between. The CDR3 loop reads CASSMKWDGAFAFF. DNA for the CDR3: TGTGCCAGTAGTATGAAATGGGACGGAGCCTTCGCTTTCTTT.

This clonotype was recorded a few times. The chain links TRBV12-3 or TRBV12-4 to TRBJ1-1; weak D call: TRBD1 (5 bases). CDR3 size: 14 residues. Trimming removed 7 bases at V and 1 base at J, with 13 bases between. The CDR3 DNA reads as TGTGCCAGCACCCTGGGGCTTTCGAACACTGAAGCTTTCTTT. This encodes CASTLGLSNTEAFF.

Ten or more counts support this clonotype. The chain combines TRBV7-2 with TRBJ1-5, with 10 bases matching TRBD1. The germline gives CDR1 SGHTA, CDR2 FQGNSA. J was trimmed by 2 bases and V by 6 bases; bases with no gene match: 7. The CDR3 runs 16 residues. CDR3 DNA: TGTGCCAGCAGGATAGTAGGGACAGGGGGCAATCAGCCCCAGCATTTT. Its translation is CASRIVGTGGNQPQHF.

A few counts support this clonotype. This chain uses TRBV28 with TRBJ2-3, with D maybe TRBD1 (6 bases). Between the trimmed V and J ends, which lost 4 bases and 4 bases, there was a span of 39 bases. Germline values: CDR1 MDHEN, CDR2 SYDVKM. There are 23 residues in the CDR3. In DNA form, the CDR3 reads TGTGCCAGCAGTTCTAATACCCCCCGACAGGTGAAAAGACCCAGGGGAGAACCAGATACGCAGTATTTT. Protein sequence: CASSSNTPRQVKRPRGEPDTQYF.

The sample holds many counts of this clonotype. This rearrangement joins TRBV7-2 to TRBJ1-4; 8 positions agree with TRBD1. The CDR3 totals 16 residues. CDR1 is SGHTA, CDR2 FQGNSA, per germline. V was clipped by 5 bases and J by 5 bases; unmatched bases: 10. CDR3 sequence: CASSRPPGGANEKLFF. The DNA for the CDR3 is TGTGCCAGCAGCAGACCTCCAGGGGGCGCAAATGAAAAACTGTTTTTT.